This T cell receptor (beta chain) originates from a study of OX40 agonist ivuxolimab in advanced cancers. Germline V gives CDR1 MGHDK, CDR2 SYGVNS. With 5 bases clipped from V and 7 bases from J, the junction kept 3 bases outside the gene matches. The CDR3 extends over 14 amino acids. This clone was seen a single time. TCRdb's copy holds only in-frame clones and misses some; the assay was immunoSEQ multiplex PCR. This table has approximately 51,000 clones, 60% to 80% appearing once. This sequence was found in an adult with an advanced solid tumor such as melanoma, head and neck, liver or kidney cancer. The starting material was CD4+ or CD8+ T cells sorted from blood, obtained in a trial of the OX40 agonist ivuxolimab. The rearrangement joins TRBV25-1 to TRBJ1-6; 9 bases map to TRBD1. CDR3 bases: TGTGCCAGCAGTTGGGACAGGGAGAATTCACCCCTCCACTTT. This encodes CASSWDRENSPLHF.